The rows below give T cell receptor beta chains drawn from one sample of a study of cytomegalovirus exposure and HLA in healthy donors. Data came from immunoSEQ multiplex PCR; TCRdb stores just in-frame clones and leaves some out. Altogether some 140,000 clones are present, around 87% being singletons, with the ten largest covering around 5.2%. The sequencing sample was made of PBMCs. The receptor set was obtained from a woman aged 25 to 39 in good health and CMV-seronegative. The CDR3 runs from the conserved cysteine through the conserved F or W. D genes are given only for firm matches. A row's size may be missing; if present it is once, few, many or a size class.

abundance	d_gene	v_gene	j_gene	CDR3aa	CDR3nt
.	.	TRBV28	TRBJ1-3	CASSRRGSGNTIYF	TGTGCCAGCAGCCGGCGGGGCTCTGGAAACACCATATATTTT
.	.	TRBV2	TRBJ1-1	CASSAKYGGQNTEAFF	TGTGCCAGCAGTGCTAAGTACGGTGGACAAAACACTGAAGCTTTCTTT
.	.	TRBV28	TRBJ1-3	CASASSDYSGNTIYF	TGTGCCAGCGCAAGCAGTGACTACTCTGGAAACACCATATATTTT
.	.	TRBV4-1	TRBJ2-3	CASSQDGRVTDTQYF	TGCGCCAGCAGCCAAGATGGCAGGGTCACAGATACGCAGTATTTT
.	.	TRBV29-1	TRBJ1-2	CSVDEDNYGYTF	TGCAGCGTTGATGAGGATAACTATGGCTACACCTTC
few	.	TRBV21-1	TRBJ2-2	CASQGAGELFF	TGTGCCAGCCAGGGGGCCGGGGAGCTGTTTTTT
.	TRBD1	TRBV29-1	TRBJ2-5	CSVGGRSGTGVAQYF	TGCAGCGTTGGCGGGAGGTCCGGGACAGGGGTGGCCCAGTACTTC
.	TRBD2	TRBV6-5	TRBJ2-5	CASGGTSGSQETQYF	TGTGCCAGCGGCGGGACTAGCGGGAGCCAGGAGACCCAGTACTTC
.	.	TRBV2	TRBJ1-5	CASSQIRGNQPQHF	TGTGCCAGCAGTCAAATTCGGGGAAATCAGCCCCAGCATTTT
.	.	TRBV13	TRBJ1-6	CASSSGRANSPLHF	TGTGCCAGCAGCTCGGGCAGGGCGAATTCACCCCTCCACTTT
.	.	TRBV28	TRBJ2-7	CASSPKPDEQYF	TGTGCCAGCAGCCCCAAGCCCGACGAGCAGTACTTC
few	.	TRBV6-6	TRBJ2-2	CAGHKSENTGELFF	TGTGCCGGACACAAATCCGAGAACACCGGGGAGCTGTTTTTT
.	TRBD1	TRBV27	TRBJ1-5	CASSLAGGEYQPQHF	TGTGCCAGCAGTTTGGCAGGGGGCGAGTATCAGCCCCAGCATTTT
.	.	TRBV5-1	TRBJ2-7	CASSLYGVPSGEQYF	TGCGCCAGCAGCTTGTATGGGGTACCCTCGGGAGAGCAGTACTTC
once	.	TRBV10-3	TRBJ1-1	CAIKGSRTATNTEAFF	TGTGCCATCAAAGGGTCCCGGACAGCGACCAACACTGAAGCTTTCTTT
.	TRBD1	TRBV27	TRBJ2-7	CASAEQGVGGFEQYF	TGTGCCAGCGCCGAGCAGGGGGTTGGGGGTTTCGAGCAGTACTTC
.	TRBD2	TRBV7-6	TRBJ2-1	CASSSGGEQFF	TGTGCCAGCAGTTCGGGAGGTGAGCAGTTCTTC
.	TRBD2	TRBV30	TRBJ2-1	CAWSVLAEQFF	TGTGCCTGGAGTGTACTAGCGGAGCAGTTCTTC
.	TRBD2	TRBV7-9	TRBJ2-1	CASSSSLAAGEQFF	TGTGCCAGCAGCTCCAGCCTAGCGGCAGGGGAGCAGTTCTTC
.	TRBD2	TRBV30	TRBJ2-5	CAWSGSGGASETQYF	TGTGCCTGGAGTGGGAGCGGGGGGGCCTCGGAGACCCAGTACTTC